The 21 T cell receptor beta chains reported below all come from one sample, sequenced in a study of cytomegalovirus exposure and HLA in healthy donors. PCR employed 60 Vbeta and 13 Jbeta primers. The table came from immunoSEQ multiplex PCR; TCRdb's copy has only in-frame clones and leaves some out. This sample contains around 60,000 clones. Specimen: PBMCs. The receptors stem from a man aged 30-40 years in good health and CMV-seropositive.

V and J are TRBV11-1 and TRBJ2-1; the D gene is possibly TRBD1 (5 bases). The germline V gene has CDR1 SGHAT and CDR2 FQDESV (reference sequence). The length of the CDR3 is 16 residues. V was shortened by 1 base and J by 4 bases, with 14 bases between the two germline ends. CDR3 sequence: CASSLVLDSSYNEQFF. The CDR3 nucleotides read TGTGCCAGCAGCTTAGTCCTAGACAGTAGTTACAATGAGCAGTTCTTC.

The chain has TRBV27 and TRBJ1-6, with TRBD1 identical over 8 bases. The CDR3 runs 16 residues. Germline CDR1 reads MNHEY; CDR2 reads SMNVEV (reference sequence). Trimming cost V 5 bases and J 2 bases; bases outside gene matches: 5. CDR3: CASSARTGTYNSPLHF. The CDR3 DNA reads as TGTGCCAGCAGTGCCCGGACAGGGACCTATAATTCACCCCTCCACTTT.

The chain has TRBV30 and TRBJ2-7, with D perhaps TRBD2 (6 bases). Germline V gene sequence: CDR1 GTSNPN, CDR2 SVGIG (reference sequence). The CDR3 sequence is 14 residues long. V was pared by 4 bases and J by 7 bases, with 20 bases between. DNA of the CDR3: TGTGCCTGGACCACCGGGACTGGGACTCGAGAGCAGTACTTC. Translation: CAWTTGTGTREQYF. The complete variable domain, with remaining parts taken from reference TRBV30 and TRBJ2-7, reads SQTIHQWPATLVQPVGSPLSLECTVEGTSNPNLYWYRQAAGRGLQLLFYSVGIGQISSEVPQNLSASRPQDRQFILSSKKLLLSDSGFYLCAWTTGTGTREQYFGPGTRLTVT.

The chain uses TRBV5-1 and TRBJ2-7; the match to TRBD1 covers 9 bases. The ends lost 3 bases at V and 5 bases at J; junction bases unmatched: 3. CDR3 length: 13 residues. Germline V gene lookup returns CDR1 SGHRS and CDR2 YFSETQ. CDR3 bases: TGCGCCAGCAGCTCGAGGGACAGGGACGAGCAGTACTTC. Translation gives CASSSRDRDEQYF.

The chain joins TRBV6-1 to TRBJ2-2; D is unclear. This CDR3 is 13 amino acids long. CDR1 MNHNS and CDR2 SASEGT come from the germline V gene. The germline V and J ends were trimmed by 3 bases and 3 bases, with 5 bases remaining between them. CDR3 residues: CASSEEYTGELFF. DNA for the CDR3: TGTGCCAGCAGTGAGGAGTACACCGGGGAGCTGTTTTTT.

This chain connects TRBV6-6 to TRBJ1-2; TRBD1 matches 11 bases. From germline, CDR1 is MNHNY and CDR2 SVGAGI (reference sequence). The CDR3 runs to 16 residues. The V segment lost 6 bases and the J segment 4 bases; nucleotides outside the gene matches: 10. DNA for the CDR3: TGTGCCAGCAGCAGTCCCGGGACAGGGGGAAGCTATGGCTACACCTTC. Its protein is CASSSPGTGGSYGYTF.

The V gene is TRBV4-2, the J gene TRBJ2-1; TRBD2 aligns across 10 bases. The trim removed 0 bases at V and 4 bases at J, leaving 9 bases unmatched. The CDR3 is 18 amino acids. From germline, CDR1 is LGHNA and CDR2 YNFKEQ. For the CDR3, the DNA is TGTGCCAGCAGCCAAGATCTTCCTAGCGGGGGACTATACAATGAGCAGTTCTTC. It translates to CASSQDLPSGGLYNEQFF.

CDR3 protein: CASSDGGQGGGGYTF. CDR3 bases: TGTGCCAGCAGTGATGGGGGACAGGGTGGAGGTGGCTACACCTTC. The chain uses TRBV25-1 and TRBJ1-2, with 9 positions matching TRBD1. The CDR3 is 15 amino acids. The V and J ends lost 3 bases and 7 bases, in that order; junction bases with no gene match: 9. The germline CDR1 and CDR2 sequences are MGHDK and SYGVNS.

The chain carries TRBV18 and TRBJ2-3; TRBD2 aligns across 9 bases. There are 16 residues in the CDR3. J gave up 2 bases and V 6 bases, and 9 bases lay outside the gene matches. Looked up from germline, CDR1 is KGHSH and CDR2 is LQKENI. The CDR3 coding sequence is TGTGCCAGCTCTTACGGGACTAGCATTTTCACAGATACGCAGTATTTT. It translates to CASSYGTSIFTDTQYF. The variable domain in full, with the rest retrieved from reference TRBV18 and TRBJ2-3, is NAGVMQNPRHLVRRRGQEARLRCSPMKGHSHVYWYRQLPEEGLKFMVYLQKENIIDESGMPKERFSAEFPKEGPSILRIQQVVRGDSAAYFCASSYGTSIFTDTQYFGPGTRLTVL.

V gene TRBV7-9 combines with J gene TRBJ1-4; TRBD1 matches at 7 bases. V was clipped by 5 bases and J by 5 bases; unmatched bases: 5. Per germline, CDR1 SEHNR and CDR2 FQNEAQ (reference sequence). This CDR3 contains 14 residues. The CDR3 sequence: CASSLGQQNEKLFF. The CDR3, as DNA: TGTGCCAGCAGCCTGGGACAGCAGAATGAAAAACTGTTTTTT.

This rearrangement joins TRBV6-1 to TRBJ2-6, with no clear D. Germline lookup yields CDR1 MNHNS and CDR2 SASEGT. The CDR3 consists of 15 residues. Trimming cost V 1 base and J 2 bases, with 6 bases left between them. CDR3 sequence: CASSEDSTGANVLTF. The CDR3 nucleotides are TGTGCCAGCAGTGAAGACAGTACTGGGGCCAACGTCCTGACTTTC.

The chain has TRBV7-3 and TRBJ2-7; D may be TRBD2 (6 bases). Trimming removed 2 bases at V and 2 bases at J, with 10 bases between. This CDR3 spans 14 amino acids. CDR1 and CDR2 (germline): SGHTA, FQGTGA. CDR3 DNA: TGTGCCAGCAGCTTATCTCCTAGCGCCTACGAGCAGTACTTC. Residues: CASSLSPSAYEQYF.

CDR3 region: CASSEGANNEKLFF. In nucleotides, the CDR3 is TGTGCCAGCAGTGAAGGGGCTAATAATGAAAAACTGTTTTTT. The chain joins TRBV2 to TRBJ1-4; D not certain. Germline V gene lookup returns CDR1 SNHLY and CDR2 FYNNEI. Trimming left V 1 base short and J 4 bases short, with 7 bases between. CDR3 length equals 14 residues.

The chain combines TRBV2 with TRBJ2-7, with D perhaps matching TRBD1 (6 bases). The CDR3 loop spans 14 amino acids. Trimming stripped 5 bases from V and 2 bases from J, with 13 bases between. Germline V gene sequence: CDR1 SNHLY, CDR2 FYNNEI. For the CDR3, the DNA is TGTGCCAGCAGTCAACCGACAGGCGCCTACGAGCAGTACTTC. This translates into CASSQPTGAYEQYF.

The chain joins TRBV2 to TRBJ2-3; 8 nucleotides match TRBD1. The CDR3 extends over 17 amino acids. The V gene end was trimmed by 6 bases and the J gene end by 3 bases; junction bases not matched to a gene: 14. Germline values: CDR1 SNHLY, CDR2 FYNNEI. In DNA, the CDR3 is TGTGCCAGCAGAGGCTATAGACAGGGGAAGACGACAGATACGCAGTATTTT. It translates to CASRGYRQGKTTDTQYF. The variable domain in full, completed from reference TRBV2 and TRBJ2-3, reads EPEVTQTPSHQVTQMGQEVILRCVPISNHLYFYWYRQILGQKVEFLVSFYNNEISEKSEIFDDQFSVERPDGSNFTLKIRSTKLEDSAMYFCASRGYRQGKTTDTQYFGPGTRLTVL.

The chain is built from TRBV10-3 and TRBJ2-2; tentatively, D is TRBD2 (6 bases). CDR3 length: 14 amino acids. Trimming removed 7 bases from V and 5 bases from J, with 14 bases in between. The germline V gene has CDR1 ENHRY and CDR2 SYGVKD. CDR3 loop: CAIMTRGNTGELFF. The CDR3 nucleotides are TGTGCCATCATGACTAGAGGGAATACCGGGGAGCTGTTTTTT.

The chain employs TRBV7-2 and TRBJ1-6; 9 nucleotides align to TRBD1. This CDR3 comprises 16 residues. Germline V gene lookup returns CDR1 SGHTA and CDR2 FQGNSA. The V gene end was trimmed by 4 bases and the J gene end by 13 bases; junction bases not matched to a gene: 14. The CDR3 sequence is CASSSRTGGPPPPLHF. CDR3 sequence (DNA): TGTGCCAGCAGCTCACGTACAGGGGGCCCACCGCCGCCCCTCCACTTT.

The chain recombines TRBV28 with TRBJ2-5, with a possible D match to TRBD2 (5 bases). This CDR3 spans 13 amino acids. Germline-derived CDR1 and CDR2 are MDHEN and SYDVKM. Trimming shortened V by 7 bases and J by 6 bases, and 15 bases separated the two germline ends. In nucleotides, the CDR3 is TGTGCCAGCACCCCACCCGACGGGAAGACCCAGTACTTC. Translation gives CASTPPDGKTQYF. Variable domain in full (rest from reference TRBV28 and TRBJ2-5): DVKVTQSSRYLVKRTGEKVFLECVQDMDHENMFWYRQDPGLGLRLIYFSYDVKMKEKGDIPEGYSVSREKKERFSLILESASTNQTSMYLCASTPPDGKTQYFGPGTRLLVL.

CDR3 DNA: TGTGCCAGCAGCAGGGGGAGCACAGATACGCAGTATTTT. It encodes CASSRGSTDTQYF. The chain carries TRBV7-3 and TRBJ2-3; TRBD1 might be the D (6 bases). The CDR3 is made up of 13 amino acids. Germline CDR1 SGHTA, CDR2 FQGTGA. V was cut by 5 bases and J by 0 bases, with 6 bases left in between.

The chain combines TRBV5-6 with TRBJ1-2; a possible D gene is TRBD1 (6 bases). The CDR3 extends over 15 amino acids. The germline V and J ends were trimmed by 4 bases and 8 bases, with 21 bases remaining between them. CDR1 SGHDT and CDR2 YYEEEE come from the germline V gene. DNA for the CDR3: TGTGCCAGCAGCAGGAGGTGGGGCGGGGGCCGGGGCTACACCTTC. It translates to CASSRRWGGGRGYTF.

In the case of this clone: A read error may account for a junction end that differs from germline. V is TRBV5-1 and J is TRBJ2-7; D gene uncertain. This CDR3 is 11 amino acids long. Germline V CDR1 and CDR2: SGHRS, YFSETQ. The CDR3 protein is CASSLGYGQYF. CDR3 sequence (DNA): TGCGCCAGCAGCTTGGGCTACGGGCAGTACTTC.